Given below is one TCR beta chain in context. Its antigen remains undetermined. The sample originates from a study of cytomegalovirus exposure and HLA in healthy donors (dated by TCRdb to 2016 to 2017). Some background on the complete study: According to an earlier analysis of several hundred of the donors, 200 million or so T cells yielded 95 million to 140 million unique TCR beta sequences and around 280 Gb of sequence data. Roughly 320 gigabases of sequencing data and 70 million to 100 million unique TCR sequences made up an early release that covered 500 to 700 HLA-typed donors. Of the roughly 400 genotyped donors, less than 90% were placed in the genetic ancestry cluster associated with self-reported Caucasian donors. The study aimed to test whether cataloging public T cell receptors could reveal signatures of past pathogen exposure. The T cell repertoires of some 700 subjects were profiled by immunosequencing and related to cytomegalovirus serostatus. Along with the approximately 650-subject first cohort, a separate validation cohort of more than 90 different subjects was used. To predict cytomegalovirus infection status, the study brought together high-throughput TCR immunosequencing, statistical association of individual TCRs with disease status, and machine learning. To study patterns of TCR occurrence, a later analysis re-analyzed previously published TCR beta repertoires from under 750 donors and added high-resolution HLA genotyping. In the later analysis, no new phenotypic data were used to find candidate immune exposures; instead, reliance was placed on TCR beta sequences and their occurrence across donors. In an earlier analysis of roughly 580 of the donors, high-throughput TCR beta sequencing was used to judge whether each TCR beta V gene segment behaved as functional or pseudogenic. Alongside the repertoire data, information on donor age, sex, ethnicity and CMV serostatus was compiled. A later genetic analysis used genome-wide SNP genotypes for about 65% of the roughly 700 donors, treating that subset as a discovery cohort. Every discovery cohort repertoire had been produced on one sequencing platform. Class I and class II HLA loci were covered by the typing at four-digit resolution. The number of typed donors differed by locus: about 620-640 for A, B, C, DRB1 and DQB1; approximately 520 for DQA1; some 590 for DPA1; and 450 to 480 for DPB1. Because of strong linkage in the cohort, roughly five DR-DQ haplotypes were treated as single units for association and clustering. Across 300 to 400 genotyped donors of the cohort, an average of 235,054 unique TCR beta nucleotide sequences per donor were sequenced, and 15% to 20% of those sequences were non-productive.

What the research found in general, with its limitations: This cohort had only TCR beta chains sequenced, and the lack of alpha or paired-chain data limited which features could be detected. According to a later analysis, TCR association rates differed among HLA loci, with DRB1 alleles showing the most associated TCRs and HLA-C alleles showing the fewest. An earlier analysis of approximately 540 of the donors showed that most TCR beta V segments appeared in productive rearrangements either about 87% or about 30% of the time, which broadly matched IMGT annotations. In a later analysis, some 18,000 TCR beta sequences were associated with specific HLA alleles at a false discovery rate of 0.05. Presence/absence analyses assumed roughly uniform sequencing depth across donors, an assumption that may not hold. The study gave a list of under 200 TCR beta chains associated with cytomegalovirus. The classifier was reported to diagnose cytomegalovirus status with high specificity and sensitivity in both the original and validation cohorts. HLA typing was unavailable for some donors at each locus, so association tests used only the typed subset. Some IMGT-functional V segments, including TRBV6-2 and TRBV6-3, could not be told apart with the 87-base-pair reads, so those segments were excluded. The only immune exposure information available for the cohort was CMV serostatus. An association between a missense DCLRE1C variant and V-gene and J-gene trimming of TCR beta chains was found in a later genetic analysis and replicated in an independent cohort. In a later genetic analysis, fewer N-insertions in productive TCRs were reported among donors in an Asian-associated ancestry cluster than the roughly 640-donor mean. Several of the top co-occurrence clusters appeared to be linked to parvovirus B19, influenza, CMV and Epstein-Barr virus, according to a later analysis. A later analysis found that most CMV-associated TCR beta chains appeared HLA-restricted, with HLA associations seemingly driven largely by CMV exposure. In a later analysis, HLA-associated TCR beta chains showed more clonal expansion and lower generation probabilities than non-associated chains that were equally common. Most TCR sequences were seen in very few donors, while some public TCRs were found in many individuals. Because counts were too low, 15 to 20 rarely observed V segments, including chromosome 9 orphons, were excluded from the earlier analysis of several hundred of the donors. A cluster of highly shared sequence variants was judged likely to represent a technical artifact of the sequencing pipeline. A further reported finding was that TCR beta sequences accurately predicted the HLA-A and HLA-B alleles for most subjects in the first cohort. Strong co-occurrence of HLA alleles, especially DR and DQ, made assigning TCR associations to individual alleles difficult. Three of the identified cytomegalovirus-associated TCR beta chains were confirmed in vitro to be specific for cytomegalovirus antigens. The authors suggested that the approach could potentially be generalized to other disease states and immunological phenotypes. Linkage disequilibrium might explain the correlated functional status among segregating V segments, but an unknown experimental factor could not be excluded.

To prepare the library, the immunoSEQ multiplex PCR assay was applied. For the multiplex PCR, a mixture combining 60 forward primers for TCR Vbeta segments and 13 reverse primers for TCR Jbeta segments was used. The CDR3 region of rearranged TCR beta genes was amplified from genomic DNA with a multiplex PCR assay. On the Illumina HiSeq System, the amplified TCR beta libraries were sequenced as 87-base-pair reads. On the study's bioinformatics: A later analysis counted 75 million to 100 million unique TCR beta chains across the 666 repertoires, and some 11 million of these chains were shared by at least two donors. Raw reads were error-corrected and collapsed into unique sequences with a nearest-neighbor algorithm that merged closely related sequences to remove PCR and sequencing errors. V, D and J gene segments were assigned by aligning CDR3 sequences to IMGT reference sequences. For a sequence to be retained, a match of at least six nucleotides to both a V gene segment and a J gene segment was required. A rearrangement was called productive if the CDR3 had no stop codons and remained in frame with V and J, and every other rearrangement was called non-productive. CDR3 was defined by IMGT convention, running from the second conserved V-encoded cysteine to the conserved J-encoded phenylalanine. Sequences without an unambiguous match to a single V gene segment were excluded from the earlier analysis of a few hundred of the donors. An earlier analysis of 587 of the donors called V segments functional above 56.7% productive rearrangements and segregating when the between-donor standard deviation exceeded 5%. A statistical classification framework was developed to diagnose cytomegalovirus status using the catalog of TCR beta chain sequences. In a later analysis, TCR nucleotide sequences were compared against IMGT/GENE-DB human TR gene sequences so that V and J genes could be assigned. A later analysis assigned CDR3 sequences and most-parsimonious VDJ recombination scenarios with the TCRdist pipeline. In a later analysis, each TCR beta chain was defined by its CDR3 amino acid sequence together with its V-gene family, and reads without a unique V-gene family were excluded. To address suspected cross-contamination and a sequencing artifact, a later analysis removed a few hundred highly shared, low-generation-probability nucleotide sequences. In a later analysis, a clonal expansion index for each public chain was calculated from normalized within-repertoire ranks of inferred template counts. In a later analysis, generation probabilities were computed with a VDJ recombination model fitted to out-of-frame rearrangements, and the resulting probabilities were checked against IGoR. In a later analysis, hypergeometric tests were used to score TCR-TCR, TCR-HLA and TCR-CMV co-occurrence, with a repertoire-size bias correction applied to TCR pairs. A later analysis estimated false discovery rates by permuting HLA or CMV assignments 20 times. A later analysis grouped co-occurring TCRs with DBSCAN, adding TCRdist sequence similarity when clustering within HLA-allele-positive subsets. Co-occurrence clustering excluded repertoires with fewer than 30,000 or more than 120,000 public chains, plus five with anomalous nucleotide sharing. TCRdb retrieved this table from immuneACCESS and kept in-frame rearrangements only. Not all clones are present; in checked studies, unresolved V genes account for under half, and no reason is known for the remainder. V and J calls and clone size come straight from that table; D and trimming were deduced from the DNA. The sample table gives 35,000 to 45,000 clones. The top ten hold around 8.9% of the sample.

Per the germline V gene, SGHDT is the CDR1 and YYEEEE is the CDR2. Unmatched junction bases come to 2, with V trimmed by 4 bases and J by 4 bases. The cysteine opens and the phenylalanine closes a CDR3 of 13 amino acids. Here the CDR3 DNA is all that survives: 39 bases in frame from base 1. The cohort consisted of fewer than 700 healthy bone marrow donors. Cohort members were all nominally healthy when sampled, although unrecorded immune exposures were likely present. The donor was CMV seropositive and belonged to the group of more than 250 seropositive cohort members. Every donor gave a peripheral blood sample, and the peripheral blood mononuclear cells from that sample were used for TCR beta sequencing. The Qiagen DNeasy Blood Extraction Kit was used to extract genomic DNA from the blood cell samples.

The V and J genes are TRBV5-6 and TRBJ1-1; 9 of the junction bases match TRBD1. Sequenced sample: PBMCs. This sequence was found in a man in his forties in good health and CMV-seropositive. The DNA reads TGTGCCAGCAGCCGGACAGGGGCCACTGAAGCTTTCTTT. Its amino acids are CASSRTGATEAFF.